The sequence of this T cell receptor beta chain was determined in a study of identifying expanded T cells in peripheral blood. This clone was counted between two and nine times. Healthy donors had no documented immune events, such as infections, while sampled. TCRdb's table, derived via immunoSEQ multiplex PCR, lists solely in-frame clones and lacks some. The data contain over 85,000 clones, around 88% of them singletons. From germline, CDR1 is MDHEN and CDR2 SYDVKM. This CDR3 is built from 15 residues. Unmatched junction bases numbered 9, after V lost 6 bases and J lost 5 bases. This chain joins TRBV28 and TRBJ2-5, with 10 bases lining up with TRBD1. The receptor comes from a person aged 18 to 75 in good health. Sequencing was performed on blood. The CDR3 loop is CASSPGTGVGETQYF. In nucleotides, the CDR3 is TGTGCCAGCAGCCCCGGGACAGGGGTGGGCGAGACCCAGTACTTC.